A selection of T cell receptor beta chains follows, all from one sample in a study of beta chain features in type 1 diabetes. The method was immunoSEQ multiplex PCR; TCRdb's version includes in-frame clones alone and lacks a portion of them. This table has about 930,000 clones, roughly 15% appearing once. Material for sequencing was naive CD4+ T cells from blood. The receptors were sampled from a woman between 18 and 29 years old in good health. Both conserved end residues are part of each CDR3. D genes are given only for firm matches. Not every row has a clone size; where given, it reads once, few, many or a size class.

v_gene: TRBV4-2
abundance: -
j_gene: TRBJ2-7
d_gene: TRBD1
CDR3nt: TGTGCCAGCAGCCCAGCGTCTGGACAGGGGGCCTACGAGCAGTACTTC
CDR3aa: CASSPASGQGAYEQYF

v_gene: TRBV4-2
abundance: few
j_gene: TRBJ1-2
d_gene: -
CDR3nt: TGTGCCAGCAGCCAGACAAGAGAGACCAGACCAGAGGGCACCTTC
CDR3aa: CASSQTRETRPEGTF

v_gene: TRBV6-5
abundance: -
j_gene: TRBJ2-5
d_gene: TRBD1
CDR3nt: TGTGCCAGCAGGGACCTAGGGGGACAGCAAGAGACCCAGTACTTC
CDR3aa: CASRDLGGQQETQYF

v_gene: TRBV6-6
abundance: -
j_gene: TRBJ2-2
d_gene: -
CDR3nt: TGTGCCACGCGCCCTGGGCGGTCCGGGGTAGGGGAGCTGTTTTTT
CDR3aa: CATRPGRSGVGELFF

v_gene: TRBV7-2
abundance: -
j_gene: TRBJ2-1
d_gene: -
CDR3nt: TGTGCCAGCAGCGTCGGGACTTACAATGAGCAGTTCTTC
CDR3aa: CASSVGTYNEQFF

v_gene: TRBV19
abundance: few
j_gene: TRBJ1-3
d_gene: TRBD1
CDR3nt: TGTGCCAGTAGGGGACAGGGAAAAGGAAACACCATATATTTT
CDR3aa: CASRGQGKGNTIYF

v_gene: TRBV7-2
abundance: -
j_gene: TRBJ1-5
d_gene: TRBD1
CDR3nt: TGTGCCAGCAGGACAGGGGGCGGCAATCAGCCCCAGCATTTT
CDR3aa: CASRTGGGNQPQHF

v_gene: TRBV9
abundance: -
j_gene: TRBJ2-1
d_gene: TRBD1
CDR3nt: TGTGCCAGCAGCCTCGAACAGGGGTACAATGAGCAGTTCTTC
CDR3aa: CASSLEQGYNEQFF

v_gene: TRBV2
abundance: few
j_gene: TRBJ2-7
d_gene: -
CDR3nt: TGTGCCAGCAGTGACCGAGTGAGCTCCTACGAGCAGTACTTC
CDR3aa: CASSDRVSSYEQYF

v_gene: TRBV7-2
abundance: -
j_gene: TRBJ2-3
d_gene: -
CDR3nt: TGTGCCAGCAGCTTCAGGACTGAGGATACGCAGTATTTT
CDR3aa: CASSFRTEDTQYF

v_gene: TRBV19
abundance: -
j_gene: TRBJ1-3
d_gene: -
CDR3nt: TGTGCCAGTAGTCCCGGGATACACTCTGGAAACACCATATATTTT
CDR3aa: CASSPGIHSGNTIYF

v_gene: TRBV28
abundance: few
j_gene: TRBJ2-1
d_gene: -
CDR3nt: TGTGCCAGCAGGATTAGTGGCGATGAGCAGTTCTTC
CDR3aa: CASRISGDEQFF

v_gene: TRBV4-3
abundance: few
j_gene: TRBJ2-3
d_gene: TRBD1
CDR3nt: TGCGCCAGCAGCCATCTCCCCGGGCGGCAGGGGGAAGATACGCAGTATTTT
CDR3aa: CASSHLPGRQGEDTQYF

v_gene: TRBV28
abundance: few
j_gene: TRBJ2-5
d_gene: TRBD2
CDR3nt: TGTGCCAGCAGCGGGACTAGCGGGCCACAAGAGACCCAGTACTTC
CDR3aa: CASSGTSGPQETQYF

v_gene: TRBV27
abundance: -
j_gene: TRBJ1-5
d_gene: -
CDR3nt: TGTGCCAGCAGTTTGGGGTGGGGCAATCAGCCCCAGCATTTT
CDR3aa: CASSLGWGNQPQHF

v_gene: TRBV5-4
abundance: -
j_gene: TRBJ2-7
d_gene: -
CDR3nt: TGTGCCAGCAGCTTGGGGGGTAGGGCGGGGACCTACGAGCAGTACTTC
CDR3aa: CASSLGGRAGTYEQYF

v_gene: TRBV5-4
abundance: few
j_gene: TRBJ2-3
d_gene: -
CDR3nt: TGTGCCAGCAGCTACCGGGACGGCACAGATACGCAGTATTTT
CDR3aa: CASSYRDGTDTQYF

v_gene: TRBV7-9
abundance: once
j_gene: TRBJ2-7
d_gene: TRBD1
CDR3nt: TGTGCCAGCAGTCAATTGGGACAGAATTACTACGAGCAGTACTTC
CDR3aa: CASSQLGQNYYEQYF

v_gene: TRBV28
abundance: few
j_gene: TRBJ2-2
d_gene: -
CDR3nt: TGTGCCAGCAGTTTGGTCTTCGACAGCCTCAACACCGGGGAGCTGTTTTTT
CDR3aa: CASSLVFDSLNTGELFF

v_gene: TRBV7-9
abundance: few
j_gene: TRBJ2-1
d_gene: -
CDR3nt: TGTGCCAGCAGCTTTATGAGCGGGTCCCCCGAGCAGTTCTTC
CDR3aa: CASSFMSGSPEQFF

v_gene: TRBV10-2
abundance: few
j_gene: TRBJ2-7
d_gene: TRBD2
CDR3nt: TGCGCCAGCAGTGAGTGGCTAGCGGGGGGATCCTACGAGCAGTACTTC
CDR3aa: CASSEWLAGGSYEQYF

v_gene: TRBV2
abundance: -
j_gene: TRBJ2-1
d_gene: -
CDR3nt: TGTGCCACCCGGCAAAACGGGGAGCAGTTCTTC
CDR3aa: CATRQNGEQFF

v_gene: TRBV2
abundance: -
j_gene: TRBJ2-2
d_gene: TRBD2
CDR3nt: TGTGCCAGCAGCTATCTCACCGGGACTAGCGGGAGGGCCGAACGAGGCGCCGGGGAGCTGTTTTTT
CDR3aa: CASSYLTGTSGRAERGAGELFF

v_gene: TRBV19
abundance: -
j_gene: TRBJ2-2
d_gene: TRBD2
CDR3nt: TGTGCCAGTAGAAAGACTAGCGGGAGTTTCGGGGAGCTGTTTTTT
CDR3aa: CASRKTSGSFGELFF

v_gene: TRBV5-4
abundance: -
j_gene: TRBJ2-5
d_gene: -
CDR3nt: TGTGCCAGCAGCTGGGCGGGCGAGACCCAGTACTTC
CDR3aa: CASSWAGETQYF

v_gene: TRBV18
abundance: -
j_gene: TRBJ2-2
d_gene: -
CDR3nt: TGTGCCAGCTCGCAAGCGGGTGCGAACACCGGGGAGCTGTTTTTT
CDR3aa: CASSQAGANTGELFF

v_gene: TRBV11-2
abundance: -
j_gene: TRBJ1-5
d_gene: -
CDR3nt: TGTGCCAGCAGCTTAGAAGGGAGTCAGCCCCAGCATTTT
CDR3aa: CASSLEGSQPQHF

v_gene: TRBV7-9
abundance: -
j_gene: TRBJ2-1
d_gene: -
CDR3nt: TGTGCCAGCAGCAAACCGCAGGCGGGACTGCACCCTAACAATGAGCAGTTCTTC
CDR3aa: CASSKPQAGLHPNNEQFF

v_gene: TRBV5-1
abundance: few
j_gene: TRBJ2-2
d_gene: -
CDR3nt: TGCGCCAGCAGCTGGGACAATCAAAGGACCGGGGAGCTGTTTTTT
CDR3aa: CASSWDNQRTGELFF

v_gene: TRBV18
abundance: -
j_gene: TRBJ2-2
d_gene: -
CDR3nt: TGTGCCAGCTCACCAAGGACAGGGAGGGACACCGGGGAGCTGTTTTTT
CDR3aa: CASSPRTGRDTGELFF

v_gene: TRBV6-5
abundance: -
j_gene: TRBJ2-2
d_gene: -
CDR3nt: TGTGCCAGCAGTTACACCCCCTGGGAAACCGGGGAGCTGTTTTTT
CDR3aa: CASSYTPWETGELFF

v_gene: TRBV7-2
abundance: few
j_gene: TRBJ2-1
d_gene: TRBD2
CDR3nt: TGTGCCAGCAGGCAAGCGGGACCCTACAATGAGCAGTTCTTC
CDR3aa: CASRQAGPYNEQFF

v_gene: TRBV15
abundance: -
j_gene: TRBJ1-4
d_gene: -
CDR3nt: TGTGCCACCAGCAGGGCTGAAAAACTGTTTTTT
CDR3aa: CATSRAEKLFF

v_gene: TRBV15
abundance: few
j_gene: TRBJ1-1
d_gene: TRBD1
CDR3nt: TGTGCCACCAGCAGAGGACAGGGGTTGAACACCGAAGCTTTCTTT
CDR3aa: CATSRGQGLNTEAFF

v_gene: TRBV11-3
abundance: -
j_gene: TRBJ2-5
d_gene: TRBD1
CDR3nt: TGTGCCAGCAGCTCAGGGAACGCAGGGGGCGCGGGAGAGACCCAGTACTTC
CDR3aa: CASSSGNAGGAGETQYF

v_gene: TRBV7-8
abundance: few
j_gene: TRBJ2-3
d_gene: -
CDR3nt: TGTGCCAGCAGCCCCCGCGGCCCCAGCACAGATACGCAGTATTTT
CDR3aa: CASSPRGPSTDTQYF

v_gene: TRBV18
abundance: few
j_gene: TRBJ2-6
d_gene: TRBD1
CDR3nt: TGTGCCAGCTCGCCGGGATGGGACAGGGAGAGGTCTGTTCCCAACGTCCTGACTTTC
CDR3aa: CASSPGWDRERSVPNVLTF

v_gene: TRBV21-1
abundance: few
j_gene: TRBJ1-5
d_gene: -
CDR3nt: TGTGCCAGCAGCAAAGGGCGCTACAGGGGGCGGATCGGCAATCAGCCCCAGCATTTT
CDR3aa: CASSKGRYRGRIGNQPQHF

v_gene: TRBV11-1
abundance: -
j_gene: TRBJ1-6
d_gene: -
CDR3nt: TGTGCCAGCAGCTGGACAGATAATAATTCACCCCTCCACTTT
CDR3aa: CASSWTDNNSPLHF

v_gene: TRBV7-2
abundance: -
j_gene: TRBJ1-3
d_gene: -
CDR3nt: TGTGCCAGCAGCTTAGCCGGGGATACTGGAAACACCATATATTTT
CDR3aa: CASSLAGDTGNTIYF

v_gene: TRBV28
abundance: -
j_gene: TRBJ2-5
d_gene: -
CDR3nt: TGTGCCAGCAGTTTGGGCAGCAACCAAGAGACCCAGTACTTC
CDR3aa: CASSLGSNQETQYF

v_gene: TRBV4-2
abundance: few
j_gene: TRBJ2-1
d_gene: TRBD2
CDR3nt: TGTGCCAGCAGCCAAGATGCGGGAGTCGCCTACAATGAGCAGTTCTTC
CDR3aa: CASSQDAGVAYNEQFF

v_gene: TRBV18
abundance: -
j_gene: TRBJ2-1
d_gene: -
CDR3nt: TGTGCCAGCTCACCGGCGGGATTCGGCTACAATGAGCAGTTCTTC
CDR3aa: CASSPAGFGYNEQFF

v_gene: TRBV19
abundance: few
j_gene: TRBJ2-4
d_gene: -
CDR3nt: TGTGCCAGTCCCCGGGACGTTGTAGCCAAAAACATTCAGTACTTC
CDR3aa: CASPRDVVAKNIQYF

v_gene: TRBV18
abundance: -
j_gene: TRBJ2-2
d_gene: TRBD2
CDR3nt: TGTGCCAGCTCACCGGGACTAGCGGGAATCGGGGAGCTGTTTTTT
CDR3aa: CASSPGLAGIGELFF

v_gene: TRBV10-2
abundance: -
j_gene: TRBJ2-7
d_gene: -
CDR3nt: TGCGCCAGCAGTGAGTCGGCCCGGCCGGCGGGGACGGAGTACTTC
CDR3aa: CASSESARPAGTEYF